A single sample is the source of the 16 T cell receptor beta chains below, sequenced in a study of T cell repertoires in cytomegalovirus infection. From the reads, TCRdb called clonotypes with MiXCR, one entry per CDR3 protein. The table lists 150,000 to 200,000 distinct CDR3 sequences, about 21% of them singletons. Sequenced input: PBMCs. The receptors originated from a human donor in good health (CMV status not recorded). Some clones in this sample may be carry-over from other donors' samples.

This clonotype was detected a few times. The chain recombines TRBV19 with TRBJ1-6; D not resolved. CDR3 length: 13 residues. Germline CDR1 and CDR2: LNHDA and SQIVND (reference sequence). Trimming removed 5 bases at V and 8 bases at J, with 10 bases between. This chain's CDR3 is CASSDGKHSPLHF. In DNA, the CDR3 is TGTGCCAGTAGTGATGGGAAACATTCACCCCTCCACTTT.

This clonotype was found a few times. J is TRBJ2-7 and V is TRBV6-2 or TRBV6-3, with 8 bases identical to TRBD1. Germline V gene lookup returns CDR1 MNHEY and CDR2 SVGEGT. The J segment lost 4 bases and the V segment lost 4 bases, leaving 3 bases of the junction unmatched. The CDR3 has 13 residues. The DNA for the CDR3 is TGTGCCAGCAGTTGGACAGGGAAATACGAGCAGTACTTC. Translating it yields CASSWTGKYEQYF.

This chain joins TRBV7-9 and TRBJ1-1; D is ambiguous. The CDR3 spans 13 residues. Looked up from germline, CDR1 is SEHNR and CDR2 is FQNEAQ (reference sequence). V lost 1 base and J 10 bases, leaving 13 bases between the germline ends. CDR3 amino acids: CASSLDENLGAFF. The CDR3 DNA follows: TGTGCCAGCAGCTTAGATGAGAACCTGGGAGCTTTCTTT.

A few counts support this clonotype. This chain connects TRBV27 to TRBJ1-5; no clear D gene. Between the trimmed V and J ends, which lost 6 bases and 4 bases, there was a span of 10 bases. CDR1 and CDR2 (germline): MNHEY, SMNVEV (reference sequence). The CDR3 consists of 13 residues. CDR3 region: CASRVERNQPQHF. The CDR3 DNA follows: TGTGCCAGCAGGGTGGAGCGAAATCAGCCCCAGCATTTT.

This clonotype was counted only a few times. The V call is TRBV2, the J call TRBJ1-1; D perhaps matches TRBD1 (5 bases). From germline, CDR1 is SNHLY and CDR2 FYNNEI. The V and J ends lost 6 bases and 0 bases respectively, with 11 bases between them. This CDR3 region has 14 residues. In nucleotides, the CDR3 is TGTGCCAGCAGCCGGGGCACCATGAACACTGAAGCTTTCTTT. Its protein product is CASSRGTMNTEAFF.

This clonotype has only a few counts. This rearrangement joins TRBV28 to TRBJ1-1, with D tentatively TRBD1 (6 bases). V was cut by 3 bases and J by 0 bases, with 17 bases left in between. Germline CDR1 MDHEN, CDR2 SYDVKM. The CDR3 loop spans 17 amino acids. The CDR3 reads CASSLSGARALNTEAFF. CDR3 in DNA: TGTGCCAGCAGTTTGTCGGGGGCCCGGGCGTTGAACACTGAAGCTTTCTTT.

This chain uses TRBV5-1 with TRBJ1-2; D is undetermined. The germline CDR1 and CDR2 sequences are SGHRS and YFSETQ. The length of the CDR3 is 14 residues. V lost 4 bases, J lost 6 bases, and 16 bases lay in between. CDR3 amino acids: CASSLGEGLNGYTF. CDR3 nucleotides: TGCGCCAGCAGCCTCGGTGAGGGATTGAATGGCTACACCTTC.

The sample holds many counts of this clonotype. The chain is built from TRBV7-2 and TRBJ1-3; D not resolved. V was pared by 5 bases and J by 3 bases, with 17 bases between. The germline V gene encodes CDR1 SGHTA and CDR2 FQGNSA. The CDR3 contains 16 residues. The CDR3 loop is CASSRELVPGGNTIYF. The CDR3, as DNA: TGTGCCAGCAGCCGCGAATTAGTGCCTGGTGGAAACACCATATATTTT.

This chain uses TRBV7-9 with TRBJ2-5, with D tentatively TRBD1 (5 bases). Germline CDR1 SEHNR, CDR2 FQNEAQ (reference sequence). The CDR3 totals 16 residues. The V end was cut by 5 bases, the J end by 4 bases, with 20 bases between. CDR3 nucleotides: TGTGCCAGCAGCGTCCGCCCAAGGCCAGGGCTAGAGACCCAGTACTTC. It specifies CASSVRPRPGLETQYF. Full variable domain (outside the CDR3, taken from reference TRBV7-9 and TRBJ2-5): DTGVSQNPRHKITKRGQNVTFRCDPISEHNRLYWYRQTLGQGPEFLTYFQNEAQLEKSRLLSDRFSAERPKGSFSTLEIQRTEQGDSAMYLCASSVRPRPGLETQYFGPGTRLLVL.

This clonotype was seen at least ten times. This chain links TRBV20-1 with TRBJ1-1, with TRBD1 matching over 7 bases. Germline V lookup: CDR1 DFQATT, CDR2 SNEGSKA (reference sequence). The CDR3 is 12 amino acids. The trim removed 6 bases at V and 7 bases at J, leaving 8 bases unmatched. CDR3 coding DNA: TGCAGTGCGATGAGGGGGGACAGTGAAGCTTTCTTT. Its protein is CSAMRGDSEAFF.

This rearrangement joins TRBV14 to TRBJ2-1, with a tentative D call TRBD1 (5 bases). The V gene's germline CDR1 is SGHDN and CDR2 FVKESK. The CDR3 is 16 residues long. V lost 2 bases and J 9 bases, leaving 20 bases between the germline ends. CDR3 sequence (DNA): TGTGCCAGCAGCCAAAACGGACAAATTGCGAGTGGTGAGCAGTTCTTC. Protein product: CASSQNGQIASGEQFF.

This chain joins TRBV19 and TRBJ2-5, with 9 nucleotides matching TRBD1. Germline trimming cut 10 bases from V and 11 bases from J; bases unmatched to any gene: 14. CDR3 length equals 13 residues. Germline loops: CDR1 LNHDA, CDR2 SQIVND (reference sequence). This chain's CDR3 is CATAEGQGSVQYF. DNA of the CDR3: TGTGCCACTGCCGAGGGACAGGGCTCGGTACAGTACTTC. The full variable domain, its missing parts supplied by reference TRBV19 and TRBJ2-5, is DGGITQSPKYLFRKEGQNVTLSCEQNLNHDAMYWYRQDPGQGLRLIYYSQIVNDFQKGDIAEGYSVSREKKESFPLTVTSAQKNPTAFYLCATAEGQGSVQYFGPGTRLLVL.

The chain joins TRBV6-2 or TRBV6-3 to TRBJ2-7; TRBD2 aligns across 11 bases. Looked up from germline, CDR1 is MNHEY and CDR2 is SVGEGT. The CDR3 has 13 residues. V dropped 7 bases and J dropped 4; count of bases not matched to a gene: 3. CDR3 DNA sequence: TGTGCCAGCAAGCTAGCGGGAGGATACGAGCAGTACTTC. This codes for CASKLAGGYEQYF.

This clonotype occurred a few times. The V and J genes are TRBV29-1 and TRBJ2-1, with TRBD1 matching 7 bases. Trimming cost V 3 bases and J 12 bases; bases outside gene matches: 5. Germline values: CDR1 SQVTM, CDR2 ANQGSEA. The CDR3 sequence is 11 residues long. CDR3 nucleotide sequence: TGCAGCGTTGAGGCAGGACAGGTGCAGTTCTTC. This encodes CSVEAGQVQFF.

In DNA form, the CDR3 reads TGTGCCAGTAGTATAGAAGACCAGGGTATGCGCACTGAAGCTTTCTTT. Translation gives CASSIEDQGMRTEAFF. The J gene is TRBJ1-1, the V gene TRBV19; possibly TRBD1 for D (5 bases). This CDR3 has 16 residues. Germline V lookup: CDR1 LNHDA, CDR2 SQIVND (reference sequence). V lost 0 bases and J lost 4, with 15 bases in between.

Many counts were recorded for this clonotype. The CDR3 DNA is TGTGCCAGCACCCAAATCAGGGGGAAATACAATGAGCAGTTCTTC. As protein: CASTQIRGKYNEQFF. The chain recombines TRBV7-8 with TRBJ2-1; 7 nucleotides agree with TRBD1. Trimming at V came to 7 bases and at J to 4 bases, leaving 10 bases not matched to a gene. From germline, CDR1 is SGHVS and CDR2 FQNEAQ. The CDR3 is made up of 15 amino acids.